Presented here are 13 T cell receptor beta chains from one specimen sequenced in a study of blood T cell repertoires in COVID-19. This table comes from immunoSEQ multiplex PCR, and its TCRdb copy is limited to in-frame clones, with some not included. The data hold 65,000 to 80,000 clones, with about four fifths observed a single time. Sequencing used peripheral blood. Receptor source: a human donor in a cohort sampled during active COVID-19.

The gene calls are TRBV6-6 and TRBJ1-4, with a weak D call TRBD1 (5 bases). The CDR3 spans 14 residues. Trimming pared 7 bases from V and 7 bases from J, leaving 16 bases between. Germline lookup yields CDR1 MNHNY and CDR2 SVGAGI (reference sequence). CDR3 residues: CASIRGGFSEKLFF. As DNA, the CDR3 is TGTGCCAGCATAAGGGGTGGATTTTCTGAAAAACTGTTTTTT.

This clone has just one count. The CDR3: CASSPNRGQGAHEQYF. DNA of the CDR3: TGTGCCAGCTCACCAAATAGGGGACAGGGGGCTCACGAGCAGTACTTC. V usage is TRBV18 and J usage is TRBJ2-7; TRBD1 aligns across 12 bases. Germline CDR1 is KGHSH and CDR2 is LQKENI. This CDR3 comprises 16 residues. After removal of 2 bases from V and 5 bases from J, the junction contained 7 bases not matched to a gene.

The rearrangement joins TRBV28 to TRBJ1-1; tentative D call: TRBD1 (5 bases). The CDR3 length is 15 residues. Trimming pared 4 bases from V and 3 bases from J, leaving 15 bases between. The germline CDR1 and CDR2 sequences are MDHEN and SYDVKM. The CDR3 DNA reads TGTGCCAGCAGTTCCCCTGGGGCGGGGGACACTGAAGCTTTCTTT. This gives the protein CASSSPGAGDTEAFF.

The V gene is TRBV5-6, the J gene TRBJ1-6; D is ambiguous. The CDR3 loop spans 12 amino acids. CDR1 is SGHDT and CDR2 is YYEEEE in the germline V gene. V was cut by 4 bases and J by 9 bases, with 8 bases left in between. CDR3 in amino acids: CASSPGSSPLHF. CDR3 nucleotide sequence: TGTGCCAGCAGCCCGGGGAGTTCACCCCTCCACTTT.

This chain joins TRBV10-3 and TRBJ1-1, with D perhaps matching TRBD1 (5 bases). Germline CDR1 reads ENHRY; CDR2 reads SYGVKD. The CDR3 contains 13 residues. V shed 3 bases and J shed 3 bases, with 8 bases lying between them. In DNA form, the CDR3 reads TGTGCCATCAGTGACAGGGTGGACACTGAAGCTTTCTTT. Its protein product is CAISDRVDTEAFF.

The chain recombines TRBV2 with TRBJ2-5; perhaps TRBD1 as D (6 bases). With 3 bases removed from V and 5 bases from J, the gap between germline ends came to 16 bases. The CDR3 contains 15 residues. Germline lookup yields CDR1 SNHLY and CDR2 FYNNEI. This CDR3 is CASSDFWGRGETQYF. CDR3 in DNA: TGTGCCAGCAGTGATTTCTGGGGGCGAGGGGAGACCCAGTACTTC.

The rearrangement links TRBV27 to TRBJ1-5; D is perhaps TRBD1 (6 bases). There are 16 residues in the CDR3. Germline CDR1 reads MNHEY; CDR2 reads SMNVEV (reference sequence). The V and J ends lost 5 bases and 1 base respectively, with 15 bases between them. For the CDR3, the DNA is TGTGCCAGCAGTGGGGAGGGGGGGCAAAGCAATCAGCCCCAGCATTTT. This encodes CASSGEGGQSNQPQHF.

The rearrangement joins TRBV7-9 to TRBJ1-1; a weak D match, TRBD1 (6 bases). V lost 5 bases and J 0 bases, leaving 10 bases between the germline ends. This CDR3 region has 14 residues. Germline values: CDR1 SEHNR, CDR2 FQNEAQ (reference sequence). CDR3 sequence (DNA): TGTGCCAGCAGCGCCGGACAGATGAACACTGAAGCTTTCTTT. As protein: CASSAGQMNTEAFF.

The chain carries TRBV27 and TRBJ1-2; D may be TRBD1 (6 bases). This CDR3 has 13 amino acids. CDR1 and CDR2 (germline): MNHEY, SMNVEV (reference sequence). With 5 bases removed from V and 4 bases from J, the gap between germline ends came to 11 bases. The CDR3 protein is CASSPDRRYGYTF. Here the CDR3 DNA reads TGTGCCAGCAGTCCGGACAGACGCTATGGCTACACCTTC.

This chain joins TRBV5-1 and TRBJ1-1, with 8 bases aligning to TRBD1. This CDR3 comprises 14 residues. V was pared by 5 bases and J by 4 bases, with 7 bases of the junction left unmatched. Germline V gene data show CDR1 as SGHRS and CDR2 as YFSETQ. The CDR3 protein is CASSSQGGGTEAFF. CDR3 sequence (DNA): TGCGCCAGCAGTTCACAGGGGGGAGGCACTGAAGCTTTCTTT.

For the CDR3, the DNA is TGTGCCAGCCGCGGGACAGACTACACCGGGGAGCTGTTTTTT. Its protein is CASRGTDYTGELFF. The chain recombines TRBV3-1 (or the pseudogene TRBV3-2) with TRBJ2-2; a possible D gene is TRBD1 (7 bases). The CDR3 length is 14 residues. Deletions cut 8 bases from V and 3 bases from J, with 13 bases between. Germline V gives CDR1 LGHDT, CDR2 YNNKEL (reference sequence).

In this sample, this clone turned up many times. The rearrangement uses TRBV28 and TRBJ1-5, with TRBD1 identical over 9 bases. V shed 4 bases and J 5 bases; nucleotides not matched to a gene: 6. There are 15 residues in the CDR3. Germline CDR1 reads MDHEN; CDR2 reads SYDVKM. The CDR3 sequence: CASSSSGTGYQPQHF. CDR3 nucleotide sequence: TGTGCCAGCAGTTCCTCCGGGACAGGGTATCAGCCCCAGCATTTT.

The V call is TRBV18, the J call TRBJ1-1, with D tentatively TRBD1 (5 bases). The CDR3 spans 13 residues. Trimming cost V 3 bases and J 0 bases, with 5 bases left between them. CDR1 is KGHSH and CDR2 is LQKENI in the germline V gene. Here the CDR3 reads CASSPTVNTEAFF. Written as DNA, the CDR3 is TGTGCCAGCTCACCGACAGTGAACACTGAAGCTTTCTTT.